This T cell receptor (beta chain) appears in the sequencing data of a study of regulatory T cells in long-lasting Graves disease. This clonotype was seen many times. Its antigen is unidentified. V dropped 6 bases and J dropped 15 bases, with 15 bases sitting between them. The CDR3 consists of 11 residues. Germline CDR1 LNHNV, CDR2 YYDKDF (reference sequence). General study findings and limits: The persistent group shared 2,741 public clonotypes, more than the approximately 880 shared by new patients. Owing to a sample size that was small, accuracy may have been reduced.

The time point is: newly diagnosed GD, antithyroid drugs for less than 3 months. Generation of the TCR library employed RNA extracted from PBMCs. Clinicians diagnosed Graves' disease using American Thyroid Association guidelines. In building TCR beta libraries, iRepertoire HTBI primers were used together with Arm-PCR of CDR3 regions. TCRdb redid the calling of the multiplex PCR reads with MiXCR, one entry per CDR3 protein. The sample consists of some 500,000 distinct CDR3 sequences, about 16% of them appearing once. These data were likewise used in another study, on T cells in Graves' hyperthyroidism and ophthalmopathy. That paper adds: The model predicted ophthalmopathy a median around 6.5 months before onset.

The sequence was obtained from a woman aged 35-60 years with Graves disease. The chain recombines TRBV15 with TRBJ2-1; no firm D call. This specimen was peripheral blood mononuclear cells (PBMCs), taken at new diagnosis, from a patient treated with antithyroid drugs. The CDR3 region is CATSEMVTRFF. CDR3 bases: TGTGCCACCAGTGAGATGGTCACCCGGTTCTTC. The full variable domain, its missing parts supplied by reference TRBV15 and TRBJ2-1, is DAMVIQNPRYQVTQFGKPVTLSCSQTLNHNVMYWYQQKSSQAPKLLFHYYDKDFNNEADTPDNFQSRRPNTSFCFLDIRSPGLGDTAMYLCATSEMVTRFFGPGTRLTVL.